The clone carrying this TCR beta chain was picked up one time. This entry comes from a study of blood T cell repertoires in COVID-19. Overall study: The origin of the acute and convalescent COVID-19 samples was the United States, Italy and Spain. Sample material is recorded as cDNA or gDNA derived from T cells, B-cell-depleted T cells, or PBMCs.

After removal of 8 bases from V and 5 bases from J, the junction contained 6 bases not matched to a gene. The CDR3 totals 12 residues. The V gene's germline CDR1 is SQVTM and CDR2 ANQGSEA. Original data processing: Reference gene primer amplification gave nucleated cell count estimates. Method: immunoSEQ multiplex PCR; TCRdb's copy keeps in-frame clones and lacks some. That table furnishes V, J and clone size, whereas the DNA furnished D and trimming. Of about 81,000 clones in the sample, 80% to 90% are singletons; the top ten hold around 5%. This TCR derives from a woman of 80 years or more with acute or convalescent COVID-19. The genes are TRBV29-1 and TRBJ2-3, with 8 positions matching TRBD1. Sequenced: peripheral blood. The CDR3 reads CSFGQGRDTQYF. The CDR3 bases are TGCAGCTTCGGACAGGGAAGAGATACGCAGTATTTT.